This is a list of T cell receptor beta chains from one sample in a study of blood T cell repertoires in COVID-19. Some clones are missing from TCRdb's copy, which holds only in-frame ones; the method was immunoSEQ multiplex PCR. Among 83,000 or so clones listed, more than 85% were seen once. Sequenced: peripheral blood. These receptors originate from an older man with active or convalescent COVID-19. Each CDR3 is given with its conserved first and last residue. Each record gives: J gene, clone size, D gene, V gene, CDR3 DNA, CDR3 protein. The D gene is left open where the match is weak. Size is omitted from some rows. Given values are once, few, many or a class for expanded clones.

TRBJ1-6 NA TRBD1 TRBV19 TGTGCCAGTAGGGGACAGGGGGTGGCCAATTCACCCCTCCACTTT CASRGQGVANSPLHF
TRBJ1-2 once TRBD1 TRBV27 TGTGCCAGCAGTTTGGGGACAGGGGGCGCAAGCTATGGCTACACCTTC CASSLGTGGASYGYTF
TRBJ2-4 NA NA TRBV13 TGTGCCAGCAGCTTTAGGGGGGGAAGCCCTAACATTCAGTACTTC CASSFRGGSPNIQYF
TRBJ1-5 NA NA TRBV6-6 TGTGCCAGCAGTTACGCAGGGGCAGTCAATCAGCCCCAGCATTTT CASSYAGAVNQPQHF
TRBJ2-5 NA NA TRBV12-3/TRBV12-4 TGTGCCAGCAGCCACAGGGAAGAGACCCAGTACTTC CASSHREETQYF
TRBJ1-1 NA TRBD1 TRBV3-1/TRBV3-2 TGTGCCAGCAGCCACAGGGACAGGCCAAACACTGAAGCTTTCTTT CASSHRDRPNTEAFF
TRBJ2-1 NA NA TRBV27 TGTGCCAGCAGCAGCGGGCCTACCTACAATGAGCAGTTCTTC CASSSGPTYNEQFF
TRBJ2-5 NA NA TRBV3-1/TRBV3-2 TGTGCCAGCAGCCTGGGAGCGACAAAGGAGACCCAGTACTTC CASSLGATKETQYF
TRBJ2-1 NA TRBD1 TRBV7-8 TGTGCCAGCAGACCGGACAGGTTTATCAATGAGCAGTTCTTC CASRPDRFINEQFF
TRBJ1-2 NA NA TRBV7-2 TGTGCCAGCTTGGCAGGGCGAAACTATGGCTACACCTTC CASLAGRNYGYTF
TRBJ1-1 NA TRBD1 TRBV19 TGTGCCAGTCGACCCGGGACAGGGGGCGACGCTGAAGCTTTCTTT CASRPGTGGDAEAFF
TRBJ2-2 NA NA TRBV18 TGTGCCAGCTCACCAGGGAGCCCGGGCACCGGGGAGCTGTTTTTT CASSPGSPGTGELFF
TRBJ2-3 NA TRBD1 TRBV7-3 TGTGCCAGCAGTTTCAGGGGGCCAGCAGATACGCAGTATTTT CASSFRGPADTQYF
TRBJ1-2 NA TRBD1 TRBV30 TGTGCCTGGAGACGGGGACAGGGCCTTAGCTATGGCTACACCTTC CAWRRGQGLSYGYTF
TRBJ1-3 few NA TRBV7-6 TGTGCCAGCAGCTCTCGACAGGATAGAAACACCATATATTTT CASSSRQDRNTIYF
TRBJ2-1 NA TRBD2 TRBV7-2 TGTGCCAGCACGGCTAGCGGGGGAAAATACAATGAGCAGTTCTTC CASTASGGKYNEQFF
TRBJ1-6 NA NA TRBV6-5 TGTGCCAGCAGTTCCAGCTCCTATAATTCACCCCTCCACTTT CASSSSSYNSPLHF